This T cell receptor beta chain was recorded in a study of blood T cell repertoires in COVID-19. Study information: From the United States, Italy and Spain came samples of acute and convalescent COVID-19.

Original methodology: The assay estimated nucleated cells by amplifying reference gene primers. Generated by immunoSEQ multiplex PCR, the TCRdb table keeps only in-frame clones and is missing some. The DNA gave D and trimming, while V, J and clone size come from that table. The table shows approximately 70,000 clones, with about 85% occurring only once. Sequencing input: peripheral blood. The clonotype was recovered from a man aged 70 or older with active COVID-19.

In nucleotides, the CDR3 is TGTGCCAGCAACAGGGGGCATGAGCAGTTCTTC. Encoded protein: CASNRGHEQFF. The chain joins TRBV6-5 to TRBJ2-1; TRBD1 aligns across 9 bases. Germline trimming cut 7 bases from V and 8 bases from J; bases unmatched to any gene: 0. From germline, CDR1 is MNHEY and CDR2 SVGAGI. This CDR3 is built from 11 residues.